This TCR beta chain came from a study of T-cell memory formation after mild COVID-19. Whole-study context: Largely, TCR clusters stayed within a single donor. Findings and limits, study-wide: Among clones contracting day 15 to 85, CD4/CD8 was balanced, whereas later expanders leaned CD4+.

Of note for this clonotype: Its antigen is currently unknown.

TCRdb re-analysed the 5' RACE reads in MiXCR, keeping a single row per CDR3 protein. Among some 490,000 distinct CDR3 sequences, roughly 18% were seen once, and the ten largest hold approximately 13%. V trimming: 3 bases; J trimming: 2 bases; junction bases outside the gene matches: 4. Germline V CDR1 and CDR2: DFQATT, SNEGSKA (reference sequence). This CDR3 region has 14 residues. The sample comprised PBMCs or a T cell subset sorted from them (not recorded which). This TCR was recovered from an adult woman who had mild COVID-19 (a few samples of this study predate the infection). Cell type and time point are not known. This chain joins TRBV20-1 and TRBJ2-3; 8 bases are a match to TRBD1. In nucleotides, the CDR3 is TGCAGTGCTAGTCAGGGGGCTAACACAGATACGCAGTATTTT. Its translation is CSASQGANTDTQYF.